This is a list of T cell receptor beta chains from one sample in a study of blood T cell repertoires in COVID-19. TCRdb keeps only in-frame clones here, not all; method: immunoSEQ multiplex PCR. The sample consists of about 45,000 clones, around 79% of them appearing once. The sample taken for sequencing was peripheral blood. Receptors originate from a human donor in a cohort sampled during active COVID-19. Each CDR3 is given with its conserved first and last residue. Each record gives: J gene, V gene, clone size, D gene, CDR3 protein, CDR3 DNA. A D gene is named only where the DNA matches it firmly. Clone size is shown for a subset of rows, as once, few, many or a class of expanded clone.

TRBJ2-3 | TRBV29-1 | - | TRBD2 | CSVWTSGTDTQYF | TGCAGCGTGTGGACTAGCGGGACAGATACGCAGTATTTT
TRBJ1-6 | TRBV12-2 | - | - | CASRSPAGLVPF | TGTGCAAGTCGCTCCCCCGCGGGTCTCGTCCCCTTT
TRBJ2-5 | TRBV10-3 | - | TRBD2 | CAISDASGQETQYF | TGTGCCATCAGTGATGCTAGCGGTCAAGAGACCCAGTACTTC
TRBJ2-3 | TRBV11-2 | - | TRBD2 | CASSSGLAELLSTDTQYF | TGTGCCAGCAGCTCCGGACTAGCGGAACTCCTTAGCACAGATACGCAGTATTTT
TRBJ2-2 | TRBV11-3 | - | - | CASREAGPNTGELFF | TGTGCCAGCAGGGAAGCAGGGCCGAACACCGGGGAGCTGTTTTTT
TRBJ2-2 | TRBV30 | - | - | CAWSVLSVNTGELFF | TGTGCCTGGAGTGTACTTTCGGTGAACACCGGGGAGCTGTTTTTT
TRBJ2-7 | TRBV11-3 | once | - | CASSLNTGPFYEQYF | TGTGCCAGCAGCTTAAACACAGGTCCTTTCTACGAGCAGTACTTC
TRBJ2-1 | TRBV4-1 | few | - | CASSQGGPYNEQFF | TGCGCCAGCAGCCAAGGGGGGCCCTACAATGAGCAGTTCTTC
TRBJ2-7 | TRBV6-5 | - | TRBD1 | CASRRQGLSYEQYF | TGTGCCAGCAGAAGACAGGGCCTTTCCTACGAGCAGTACTTC
TRBJ2-1 | TRBV28 | once | TRBD2 | CASSPLAGGSYNEQFF | TGTGCCAGCAGTCCTCTAGCGGGAGGGTCCTACAATGAGCAGTTCTTC
TRBJ2-1 | TRBV11-3 | - | TRBD2 | CASSFSGRAGGEQFF | TGTGCCAGCAGCTTTAGCGGGAGGGCCGGGGGGGAGCAGTTCTTC
TRBJ2-1 | TRBV14 | - | TRBD2 | CASSRRGTSGPYNEQFF | TGTGCCAGCAGCCGAAGAGGGACTAGCGGACCATACAATGAGCAGTTCTTC
TRBJ2-3 | TRBV5-1 | - | - | CASSLGGQGSTDTQYF | TGCGCCAGCAGCTTGGGGGGGCAGGGAAGCACAGATACGCAGTATTTT
TRBJ2-1 | TRBV18 | - | - | CASSPTQGLYGVYNEQFF | TGTGCCAGCTCACCTACTCAGGGGCTATATGGAGTATACAATGAGCAGTTCTTC
TRBJ2-1 | TRBV30 | - | TRBD2 | CAWSFPGLAGPGQFF | TGTGCCTGGAGTTTCCCGGGACTAGCGGGACCAGGGCAGTTCTTC
TRBJ1-5 | TRBV10-1 | once | TRBD1 | CASSEGTGDQPQHF | TGCGCCAGCAGTGAGGGGACAGGGGACCAGCCCCAGCATTTT
TRBJ2-1 | TRBV7-8 | - | TRBD2 | CASDTGTSGSNEQFF | TGTGCCAGCGACACAGGGACTAGCGGGAGCAATGAGCAGTTCTTC
TRBJ2-5 | TRBV4-2 | - | - | CASSQGGRWETQYF | TGTGCCAGCAGCCAGGGGGGAAGGTGGGAGACCCAGTACTTC
TRBJ2-5 | TRBV6-5 | - | TRBD2 | CASTTAGVPQETQYF | TGTGCCAGCACCACAGCGGGAGTGCCACAAGAGACCCAGTACTTC
TRBJ1-4 | TRBV9 | - | TRBD1 | CASSVDRGSEKLFF | TGTGCCAGCAGCGTGGACAGGGGGAGCGAAAAACTGTTTTTT
TRBJ1-5 | TRBV28 | once | - | CASAYSDQPQHF | TGTGCCAGCGCCTACTCGGATCAGCCCCAGCATTTT
TRBJ2-3 | TRBV5-4 | few | - | CASSLDRADTQYF | TGTGCCAGCAGCTTGGACAGGGCAGATACGCAGTATTTT
TRBJ2-1 | TRBV7-9 | - | TRBD2 | CASSLGTSGIIDEQFF | TGTGCCAGCAGCTTAGGGACTAGCGGGATTATTGATGAGCAGTTCTTC
TRBJ2-5 | TRBV28 | once | TRBD1 | CASSSGQHQETQYF | TGTGCCAGCAGTTCGGGACAGCACCAAGAGACCCAGTACTTC
TRBJ2-7 | TRBV2 | once | - | CASRRGQGSYEQYF | TGTGCCAGCCGCAGGGGTCAGGGCTCCTACGAGCAGTACTTC
TRBJ2-1 | TRBV14 | - | - | CASSQDLGGHQFF | TGTGCCAGCAGCCAAGACCTCGGCGGGCATCAGTTCTTC
TRBJ2-7 | TRBV19 | - | TRBD1 | CASRPGQGRTYEQYF | TGTGCCAGTAGACCAGGACAGGGAAGGACCTACGAGCAGTACTTC
TRBJ2-3 | TRBV3-1/TRBV3-2 | - | - | CASSQEYIDTQYF | TGTGCCAGCAGCCAAGAATATATAGATACGCAGTATTTT
TRBJ1-1 | TRBV30 | - | - | CAWSPPRFTEAFF | TGTGCCTGGAGCCCTCCACGGTTCACTGAAGCTTTCTTT
TRBJ2-3 | TRBV2 | - | - | CASSAGLLSDTQYF | TGTGCCAGCAGCGCGGGGCTTTTGTCAGATACGCAGTATTTT
TRBJ2-7 | TRBV7-9 | - | TRBD1 | CASSLVGGGEQYF | TGTGCCAGCAGCTTAGTAGGGGGCGGGGAGCAGTACTTC
TRBJ2-1 | TRBV5-1 | - | - | CASSLPRQALHRTYNEQFF | TGCGCCAGCAGCCTCCCTCGACAGGCCCTGCACAGAACCTACAATGAGCAGTTCTTC
TRBJ2-5 | TRBV11-3 | once | TRBD1 | CASSVGQEGETQYF | TGTGCCAGCAGCGTGGGACAGGAGGGGGAGACCCAGTACTTC
TRBJ1-4 | TRBV30 | - | - | CAWSVQTNEKLFF | TGTGCCTGGAGTGTACAGACTAATGAAAAACTGTTTTTT
TRBJ2-7 | TRBV9 | - | - | CASSAGYEQYF | TGTGCCAGCAGTGCCGGGTACGAGCAGTACTTC
TRBJ1-4 | TRBV19 | - | - | CAGARGKGEKLFF | TGTGCCGGTGCCCGGGGTAAAGGTGAAAAACTGTTTTTT
TRBJ2-5 | TRBV2 | - | - | CASSPFGQGFSETQYF | TGTGCCAGCAGTCCGTTTGGGCAGGGATTTTCCGAGACCCAGTACTTC
TRBJ2-3 | TRBV2 | - | TRBD2 | CASRAGTSETTDTQYF | TGTGCCAGCAGGGCCGGGACTAGCGAGACCACAGATACGCAGTATTTT
TRBJ2-7 | TRBV7-8 | - | - | CASSLGGWRADEQYF | TGTGCCAGCAGCTTAGGAGGATGGAGGGCCGACGAGCAGTACTTC
TRBJ2-1 | TRBV6-5 | - | - | CASSYGFGQDNEQFF | TGTGCCAGCAGTTACGGATTCGGTCAGGACAATGAGCAGTTCTTC
TRBJ1-2 | TRBV7-2 | - | TRBD1 | CASSLGGQGANYGYTF | TGTGCCAGCAGCTTAGGGGGACAGGGGGCTAACTATGGCTACACCTTC
TRBJ1-4 | TRBV11-2 | - | - | CASSLAGSSEKLFF | TGTGCCAGCAGCTTGGCAGGTTCGAGTGAAAAACTGTTTTTT
TRBJ2-7 | TRBV29-1 | - | - | CSVTRQDSSYEQYF | TGCAGCGTAACCCGACAGGATAGCTCCTACGAGCAGTACTTC
TRBJ2-7 | TRBV5-1 | few | TRBD2 | CASSFTGTSDDEQYF | TGCGCCAGCAGCTTTACCGGGACTAGCGACGACGAGCAGTACTTC
TRBJ2-3 | TRBV10-3 | - | TRBD1 | CAISGDRAADTQYF | TGTGCCATCAGCGGGGACAGGGCCGCAGATACGCAGTATTTT
TRBJ2-6 | TRBV3-1/TRBV3-2 | - | TRBD1 | CASSPLQGAQGANVLTF | TGTGCCAGCAGCCCTTTACAGGGGGCGCAAGGGGCCAACGTCCTGACTTTC
TRBJ2-3 | TRBV7-9 | few | - | CASSLGVSTDTQYF | TGTGCCAGCAGCCTAGGCGTGTCCACAGATACGCAGTATTTT
TRBJ2-1 | TRBV5-1 | - | - | CASSWDWITDEQFF | TGCGCCAGCAGCTGGGACTGGATTACAGATGAGCAGTTCTTC
TRBJ1-2 | TRBV7-9 | - | - | CASSFRGNYGYTF | TGTGCCAGCAGCTTCCGGGGAAACTATGGCTACACCTTC
TRBJ1-1 | TRBV19 | - | - | CASSRVMNTEAFF | TGTGCCAGTAGCAGGGTCATGAACACTGAAGCTTTCTTT